Sequencing of this T cell receptor beta chain was carried out in a study of cytomegalovirus exposure and HLA in healthy donors. The overall study: The same platform was used for the roughly 130 validation repertoires and the 500 to 700 first-cohort repertoires, a later analysis reported.

Looked up from germline, CDR1 is GTSNPN and CDR2 is SVGIG (reference sequence). The CDR3 has 12 residues. V shed 2 bases, J shed 8 bases, and the junction held 4 bases outside the gene matches. Study results and limitations: The authors listed about 170 TCR beta chains as cytomegalovirus-associated. Later, an analysis found that TCR clusters from the first cohort tended to co-occur in the 120 validation repertoires.

Concerning this clone: Its target is unknown.

The repertoire was sequenced with immunoSEQ multiplex PCR; TCRdb's copy has only in-frame clones and lacks some. The sample records 200,000 or so clones, around 90% being singletons. Sequenced material: PBMCs. The V call is TRBV30, the J call TRBJ1-1, with 8 bases aligning to TRBD1. The source of this sequence is a woman under 30 in good health and CMV-seropositive. As DNA, the CDR3 is TGTGCCTGGAGTCCGGACAGGGAAGAAGCTTTCTTT. Its protein product is CAWSPDREEAFF.